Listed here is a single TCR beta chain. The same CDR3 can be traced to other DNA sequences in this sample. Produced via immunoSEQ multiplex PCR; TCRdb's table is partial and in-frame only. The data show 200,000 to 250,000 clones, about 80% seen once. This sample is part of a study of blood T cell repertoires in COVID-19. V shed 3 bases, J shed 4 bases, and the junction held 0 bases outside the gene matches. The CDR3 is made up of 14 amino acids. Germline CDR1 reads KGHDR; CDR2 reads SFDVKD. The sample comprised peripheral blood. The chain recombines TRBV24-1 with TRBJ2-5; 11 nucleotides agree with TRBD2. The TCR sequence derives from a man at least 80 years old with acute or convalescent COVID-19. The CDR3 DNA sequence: TGTGCCACCAGTGATACTAGCGGGAGAGAGACCCAGTACTTC. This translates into CATSDTSGRETQYF.